This T cell receptor (beta chain) was sequenced during a study of blood T cell repertoires in COVID-19. In the study overall: Acute and convalescent COVID-19 samples came from the United States, Italy and Spain. T cells, B-cell-depleted T cells, or PBMCs supplied cDNA or gDNA.

This study enrolled people aged roughly 18 to 89 from 20 to 25 US geographic areas. This clone was found once. The CDR3 length is 13 residues. The V end lost 2 bases, the J end lost 2 bases, and 6 bases lay between the germline ends. CDR1 is SGHRS and CDR2 is YFSETQ in the germline V gene. The table came from immunoSEQ multiplex PCR; TCRdb's copy has only in-frame clones and leaves some out. The sample has hundreds of thousands of clones; around nine tenths are singletons. V and J are TRBV5-1 and TRBJ2-3; D is perhaps TRBD2 (5 bases). Specimen: PBMCs or T cells enriched from blood (not recorded which). The receptor was derived from a woman younger than 45 who had recovered from COVID-19. The DNA for the CDR3 is TGCGCCAGCAGCTTCCGGGACACAGATACGCAGTATTTT. Translating gives CASSFRDTDTQYF.